Presented here are 24 T cell receptor beta chains from one specimen sequenced in a study of T cell changes during pregnancy in multiple sclerosis. Measured with immunoSEQ multiplex PCR; TCRdb has only the in-frame clones, and not every one. The table includes 76,000 or so clones, 90% to 95% detected once. Sequencing was performed on peripheral blood, taken in the second trimester of pregnancy. Receptor source: a female donor in good health, enrolled as a control in a pregnancy study.

The CDR3 here is CASTHRGAVQPQHF. Written as DNA, the CDR3 is TGTGCCAGCACCCACAGGGGCGCGGTTCAGCCCCAGCATTTT. The chain carries TRBV28 and TRBJ1-5; the match to TRBD1 covers 7 bases. Trimming removed 7 bases from V and 6 bases from J; junction bases left unmatched: 9. The CDR3 spans 14 residues. Germline assignment: CDR1 MDHEN and CDR2 SYDVKM.

The rearrangement links TRBV9 to TRBJ1-2; 10 bases line up with TRBD1. Germline lookup yields CDR1 SGDLS and CDR2 YYNGEE. This CDR3 has 15 residues. Losses at the gene ends were 4 bases for V and 8 bases for J; bases not matched to a gene: 11. The CDR3 DNA reads as TGTGCCAGCAGCCCTCATAGCGGGACAGGGGAGGGCTACACCTTC. It encodes CASSPHSGTGEGYTF.

This clone was counted only a few times. This chain joins TRBV30 and TRBJ1-5; D possibly corresponds to TRBD1 (6 bases). Germline loops: CDR1 GTSNPN, CDR2 SVGIG (reference sequence). Between the trimmed V and J ends, which lost 2 bases and 4 bases, there was a span of 12 bases. This CDR3 is 14 amino acids long. The CDR3, as DNA: TGTGCCTGGAGTTGGCGGACAGAGAATCAGCCCCAGCATTTT. As protein: CAWSWRTENQPQHF.

The chain carries TRBV19 and TRBJ1-1, with TRBD1 matching 9 bases. CDR1 is LNHDA, CDR2 SQIVND, per germline (reference sequence). The CDR3 length is 15 residues. V trimming: 4 bases; J trimming: 5 bases; junction bases outside the gene matches: 8. The CDR3 DNA follows: TGTGCCAGTAGTAACCCGGGACAGGGAAGAACTGAAGCTTTCTTT. Its protein is CASSNPGQGRTEAFF.

This clone was counted once. This chain links TRBV2 with TRBJ2-1, with 8 bases that match TRBD1. Germline loops: CDR1 SNHLY, CDR2 FYNNEI. V gave up 1 base and J gave up 5 bases; unmatched junction bases: 4. This CDR3 region has 15 residues. The CDR3 reads CASSEGTGYNNEQFF. CDR3 nucleotides: TGTGCCAGCAGTGAAGGGACAGGGTATAACAATGAGCAGTTCTTC.

The rearrangement uses TRBV18 and TRBJ1-3, with TRBD1 matching over 7 bases. With V trimmed by 2 bases and J by 0 bases, 4 bases remained unmatched. CDR1 KGHSH and CDR2 LQKENI come from the germline V gene. This CDR3 has 16 residues. CDR3 protein: CASSPNRGHSGNTIYF. CDR3 nucleotides: TGTGCCAGCTCACCAAACAGGGGCCACTCTGGAAACACCATATATTTT.

The chain's CDR3 is CASRKYLQGMNTEAFF. CDR3 DNA: TGTGCCAGCAGGAAGTATCTTCAGGGTATGAACACTGAAGCTTTCTTT. The V gene is TRBV2, the J gene TRBJ1-1, with D possibly matching TRBD1 (5 bases). Trimming stripped 6 bases from V and 0 bases from J, with 17 bases between. The CDR3 is made up of 16 amino acids. Germline values: CDR1 SNHLY, CDR2 FYNNEI.

The chain recombines TRBV14 with TRBJ1-4, with 7 bases lining up with TRBD1. CDR3 size: 16 residues. J lost 2 bases, V lost 1 base, and 4 bases had no gene match. The germline CDR1 and CDR2 sequences are SGHDN and FVKESK. This CDR3 is CASSQVGGSTNEKLFF. CDR3 sequence (DNA): TGTGCCAGCAGCCAAGTAGGGGGCTCGACTAATGAAAAACTGTTTTTT.

The V and J genes are TRBV2 and TRBJ1-2, with unresolved D. This CDR3 spans 14 amino acids. CDR1 SNHLY and CDR2 FYNNEI come from the germline V gene. The V end was cut by 6 bases, the J end by 4 bases, with 15 bases between. CDR3 nucleotides: TGTGCCAGCAGGGCAACCACCCCTCCCTATGGCTACACCTTC. Translation gives CASRATTPPYGYTF.

V is TRBV7-2 and J is TRBJ1-1; no clear D. The germline gives CDR1 SGHTA, CDR2 FQGNSA. The length of the CDR3 is 17 residues. V dropped 4 bases and J dropped 1 base, with 19 bases sitting between them. As DNA, the CDR3 is TGTGCCAGCAGCTCGATAGTCCGGGTTCAAGGGAACACTGAAGCTTTCTTT. This codes for CASSSIVRVQGNTEAFF.

The rearrangement links TRBV27 to TRBJ1-1, with a weak D call TRBD1 (5 bases). Trimming removed 7 bases from V and 1 base from J, with 16 bases in between. From germline, CDR1 is MNHEY and CDR2 SMNVEV (reference sequence). The length of the CDR3 is 15 residues. The CDR3 reads CASIKDPGWNTEAFF. The CDR3 coding sequence is TGTGCCAGCATCAAAGACCCAGGGTGGAACACTGAAGCTTTCTTT.

The chain joins TRBV7-2 to TRBJ1-2; D may be TRBD1 (5 bases). Germline values: CDR1 SGHTA, CDR2 FQGNSA. Deletions cut 1 base from V and 8 bases from J, with 14 bases between. The CDR3 is made up of 14 amino acids. This CDR3 reads CASSLGSRADGYTF. The CDR3 coding sequence is TGTGCCAGCAGCTTAGGAAGCAGGGCGGACGGCTACACCTTC.

The chain couples TRBV27 to TRBJ2-6, with 7 bases fitting TRBD1. The germline CDR1 and CDR2 sequences are MNHEY and SMNVEV (reference sequence). This CDR3 comprises 16 residues. Unmatched junction bases numbered 9, after V lost 7 bases and J lost 3 bases. CDR3 amino acids: CASTYRGLGGANVLTF. The CDR3 coding sequence is TGTGCCAGCACTTACAGGGGTTTGGGTGGGGCCAACGTCCTGACTTTC. The full variable domain, with the rest looked up from reference TRBV27 and TRBJ2-6, is EAQVTQNPRYLITVTGKKLTVTCSQNMNHEYMSWYRQDPGLGLRQIYYSMNVEVTDKGDVPEGYKVSRKEKRNFPLILESPSPNQTSLYFCASTYRGLGGANVLTFGAGSRLTVL.

This clone was seen only a few times. The V gene is TRBV4-2, the J gene TRBJ1-4; TRBD1 matches at 8 bases. Germline trimming cut 6 bases from V and 5 bases from J; bases unmatched to any gene: 5. Germline V CDR1 and CDR2: LGHNA, YNFKEQ. The CDR3 consists of 14 residues. The CDR3 sequence: CASRPGQGNEKLFF. The CDR3 region has the DNA TGTGCCAGCAGGCCTGGACAGGGAAATGAAAAACTGTTTTTT.

The V gene is TRBV2, the J gene TRBJ1-3, with D possibly TRBD1 on 5 matching bases. This CDR3 has 15 amino acids. Trimming cost V 6 bases and J 4 bases, with 16 bases left between them. Looked up from germline, CDR1 is SNHLY and CDR2 is FYNNEI. The CDR3 loop reads CASRLDSSGGNTIYF. CDR3 sequence (DNA): TGTGCCAGCAGACTCGACAGTAGTGGGGGAAACACCATATATTTT.

V and J are TRBV5-6 and TRBJ2-1, with D possibly being TRBD1 (7 bases). This CDR3 is 13 amino acids long. The germline V and J ends were trimmed by 3 bases and 15 bases, with 19 bases remaining between them. The germline V gene encodes CDR1 SGHDT and CDR2 YYEEEE. The CDR3: CASSWEAGTVRFF. The CDR3, as DNA: TGTGCCAGCAGCTGGGAGGCAGGGACAGTCCGGTTCTTC.

The chain combines TRBV2 with TRBJ1-2, with a possible D match to TRBD1 (6 bases). CDR3 length: 12 amino acids. Trimming took 11 bases from V and 4 from J, leaving 14 bases between them. CDR1 is SNHLY, CDR2 FYNNEI, per germline. This chain's CDR3 is CALTGGPYGYTF. Written as DNA, the CDR3 is TGTGCCTTGACGGGGGGCCCCTATGGCTACACCTTC.

The chain combines TRBV9 with TRBJ2-2; tentative D call: TRBD1 (6 bases). The germline V gene has CDR1 SGDLS and CDR2 YYNGEE. V was cut by 3 bases and J by 4 bases, with 25 bases left in between. This CDR3 has 19 amino acids. CDR3 residues: CASSGTSLGGRDATGELFF. CDR3 nucleotides: TGTGCCAGCAGCGGCACATCGTTAGGGGGTCGCGACGCCACCGGGGAGCTGTTTTTT.

This clone occurred once. The chain is built from TRBV5-1 and TRBJ2-7; 7 bases are shared with TRBD1. The CDR3 has 14 amino acids. The V segment lost 0 bases and the J segment 3 bases; nucleotides outside the gene matches: 3. Germline V lookup: CDR1 SGHRS, CDR2 YFSETQ. Written as DNA, the CDR3 is TGCGCCAGCAGCTTGGGGGGACAGTTCTACGAGCAGTACTTC. Its protein is CASSLGGQFYEQYF.

Regarding this clone: The junction and the germline gene differ at one end; a read error may be behind it. The rearrangement uses TRBV6-5 and TRBJ2-7; TRBD1 aligns across 7 bases. The germline gives CDR1 MNHEY, CDR2 SVGAGI. The CDR3 contains 16 residues. The CDR3 nucleotides read TGTGCCAGCAGCTACTTGCCGGGGACAGCTAACTACGAGCAGTACTTC. It is translated as CASSYLPGTANYEQYF.

This clone turned up a few times. The chain recombines TRBV19 with TRBJ2-7, with D unclear. Germline CDR1 reads LNHDA; CDR2 reads SQIVND (reference sequence). This CDR3 has 14 residues. The ends were cut back, 2 bases at V and 3 bases at J, with 11 bases in the middle. CDR3 nucleotide sequence: TGTGCCAGTAGTATAAGACATTTCGACTACGAGCAGTACTTC. Translating gives CASSIRHFDYEQYF.

Written as DNA, the CDR3 is TGTGCCAGCTCAAGTACGACAGGGGGCTCTGAAGCTTTCTTT. Its translation is CASSSTTGGSEAFF. V gene TRBV18 combines with J gene TRBJ1-1; 10 nucleotides align to TRBD1. This CDR3 region has 14 residues. The trim removed 5 bases at V and 6 bases at J, leaving 6 bases unmatched. Germline V gene sequence: CDR1 KGHSH, CDR2 LQKENI.

Here the CDR3 reads CASGPSGGAYNEQFF. The DNA of the CDR3 is TGTGCTAGTGGTCCCAGCGGGGGGGCCTACAATGAGCAGTTCTTC. The chain couples TRBV12-5 to TRBJ2-1; 10 bases align to TRBD2. Per the germline V gene, CDR1 is LGHNT and CDR2 is FRNRAP. The CDR3 length is 15 residues. With V trimmed by 5 bases and J by 2 bases, 3 bases remained unmatched.

V usage is TRBV5-1 and J usage is TRBJ1-2; D is ambiguous. Between the trimmed V and J ends, which lost 5 bases and 0 bases, there was a span of 8 bases. The CDR3 length is 13 residues. Germline values: CDR1 SGHRS, CDR2 YFSETQ. The CDR3 sequence: CASRPPANYGYTF. For the CDR3, the DNA is TGCGCCAGCAGGCCCCCAGCTAACTATGGCTACACCTTC.